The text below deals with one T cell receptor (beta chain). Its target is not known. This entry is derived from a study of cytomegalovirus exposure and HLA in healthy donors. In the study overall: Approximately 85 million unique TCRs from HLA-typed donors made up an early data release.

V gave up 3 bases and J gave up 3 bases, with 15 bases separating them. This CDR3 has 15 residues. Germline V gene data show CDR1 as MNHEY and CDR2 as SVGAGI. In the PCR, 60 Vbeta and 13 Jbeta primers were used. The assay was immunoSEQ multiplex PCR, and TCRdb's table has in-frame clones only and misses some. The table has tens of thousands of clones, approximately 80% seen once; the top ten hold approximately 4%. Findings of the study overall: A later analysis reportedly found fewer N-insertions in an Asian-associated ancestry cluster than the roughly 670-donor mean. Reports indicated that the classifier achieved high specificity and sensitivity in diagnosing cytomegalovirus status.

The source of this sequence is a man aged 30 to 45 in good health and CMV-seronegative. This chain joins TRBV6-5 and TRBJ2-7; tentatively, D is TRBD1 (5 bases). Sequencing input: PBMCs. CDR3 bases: TGTGCCAGCAGTTATCGGGCAGGGAAGGACTACGAGCAGTACTTC. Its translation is CASSYRAGKDYEQYF.